The subject of this entry is one T cell receptor beta chain. Sequencing used cDNA as its template, made by extracting RNA and reverse transcribing it. Measured with immunoSEQ multiplex PCR; TCRdb has only the in-frame clones, and not every one. The sample yields 150,000 to 200,000 clones, about three fifths seen once. Specified treatment: oral pan-JAK inhibitor, 5-10 mg twice daily. V was clipped by 9 bases and J by 4 bases, with 13 bases between them. CDR3 length: 13 amino acids. The data were obtained in a study of CD8+ T cells in alopecia areata. The sample here was CD4+ T cells sorted from blood, taken between weeks 55 and 65, from a patient treated with tofacitinib. The clonotype was recovered from a human donor with alopecia areata. This rearrangement joins TRBV23-1 to TRBJ1-3; TRBD1 might be the D (6 bases). TRBV23-1 is labeled an ORF, and its function is uncertain. The CDR3 DNA is TGCGCCAGGGGACATCCTCGAGGAAACACCATATATTTT. This sequence encodes CARGHPRGNTIYF.